A single sample is the source of the 25 T cell receptor beta chains below, sequenced in a study of T cell changes during pregnancy in multiple sclerosis. Clones were read by immunoSEQ multiplex PCR, and TCRdb kept only the in-frame ones, dropping some. The data hold over 50,000 clones, with 93% observed a single time. Source: peripheral blood, taken in the second trimester of pregnancy. These receptors originate from a female donor with multiple sclerosis, enrolled in a pregnancy study.

This sequence joins TRBV7-6 and TRBJ1-3, with 8 bases aligning to TRBD1. From germline, CDR1 is SGHVS and CDR2 FNYEAQ. The CDR3 consists of 16 residues. The J segment lost 3 bases and the V segment lost 5 bases, leaving 9 bases of the junction unmatched. CDR3 loop: CASSTPRQGIGNTIYF. CDR3 sequence (DNA): TGTGCCAGCAGCACACCTCGACAGGGGATTGGAAACACCATATATTTT. Drawing the rest from reference TRBV7-6 and TRBJ1-3, the complete variable domain is GAGVSQSPRYKVTKRGQDVALRCDPISGHVSLYWYRQALGQGPEFLTYFNYEAQQDKSGLPNDRFSAERPEGSISTLTIQRTEQRDSAMYRCASSTPRQGIGNTIYFGEGSWLTVV.

This chain joins TRBV4-2 and TRBJ1-2; D is ambiguous. Germline loops: CDR1 LGHNA, CDR2 YNFKEQ. The CDR3 covers 16 residues. Trimming left V 2 bases short and J 4 bases short, with 17 bases between. CDR3 in amino acids: CASSQPFGGSIYGYTF. In nucleotides, the CDR3 is TGTGCCAGCAGCCAACCGTTCGGCGGCTCGATCTATGGCTACACCTTC.

The V and J genes are TRBV18 and TRBJ1-5, with D possibly matching TRBD1 (6 bases). Trimming shortened V by 6 bases and J by 3 bases, and 15 bases separated the two germline ends. The CDR3 is made up of 15 amino acids. The germline gives CDR1 KGHSH, CDR2 LQKENI. The CDR3 protein is CASSPQWGPNQPQHF. The CDR3, as DNA: TGTGCCAGCTCCCCCCAGTGGGGGCCCAATCAGCCCCAGCATTTT.

CDR3 DNA sequence: TGCGCCAGCAGCCAAGTCCAGGGGACACCGATGACCTACGAGCAGTACTTC. It codes for CASSQVQGTPMTYEQYF. The rearrangement links TRBV4-1 to TRBJ2-7; D perhaps matches TRBD1 (6 bases). CDR1 is MGHRA and CDR2 is YSYEKL in the germline V gene. V was trimmed by 1 base and J by 2 bases, leaving 18 bases between them. The CDR3 spans 17 residues.

The chain recombines TRBV5-1 with TRBJ1-2; no clear D gene. CDR1 and CDR2 (germline): SGHRS, YFSETQ. Deletions cut 0 bases from V and 3 bases from J, with 9 bases between. This CDR3 is built from 14 residues. CDR3 DNA: TGCGCCAGCAGCTTGGCCCCAGAATACTATGGCTACACCTTC. Residues: CASSLAPEYYGYTF.

The chain employs TRBV29-1 and TRBJ2-7; 7 nucleotides align to TRBD2. Trimming removed 6 bases from V and 3 bases from J; junction bases left unmatched: 11. CDR3 length: 14 amino acids. Germline CDR1 and CDR2: SQVTM and ANQGSEA. DNA for the CDR3: TGCAGCGTCCGGGCCCCCAGCGGGGTCTACGAGCAGTACTTC. Translating it yields CSVRAPSGVYEQYF.

The genes are TRBV2 and TRBJ2-5; perhaps TRBD2 as D (6 bases). There are 15 residues in the CDR3. Trimming pared 6 bases from V and 5 bases from J, leaving 19 bases between. Germline V lookup: CDR1 SNHLY, CDR2 FYNNEI. The CDR3 DNA reads as TGTGCCAGCAGGAGGGGCCTGAGCGCGGGGGAGACCCAGTACTTC. Protein product: CASRRGLSAGETQYF. Filled out from reference TRBV2 and TRBJ2-5, the complete variable domain reads EPEVTQTPSHQVTQMGQEVILRCVPISNHLYFYWYRQILGQKVEFLVSFYNNEISEKSEIFDDQFSVERPDGSNFTLKIRSTKLEDSAMYFCASRRGLSAGETQYFGPGTRLLVL.

J is TRBJ1-1 and V is TRBV19; a weak D match, TRBD1 (5 bases). V lost 7 bases to trimming and J lost 1 base, with 10 bases between them. The CDR3 is 13 amino acids. Germline CDR1 is LNHDA and CDR2 is SQIVND (reference sequence). The CDR3 is CASIRTPNTEAFF. The DNA of the CDR3 is TGTGCCAGTATCAGGACACCGAACACTGAAGCTTTCTTT.

The chain recombines TRBV4-3 with TRBJ2-1; tentative D call: TRBD2 (6 bases). CDR1 is LGHNA, CDR2 YSLEER, per germline. The CDR3 loop spans 15 amino acids. Trimming shortened V by 0 bases and J by 9 bases, and 15 bases separated the two germline ends. The CDR3 loop reads CASSQDRRGWSEQFF. In nucleotides, the CDR3 is TGCGCCAGCAGCCAAGATCGGAGGGGTTGGAGTGAGCAGTTCTTC.

This chain links TRBV13 with TRBJ2-1, with 9 nucleotides matching TRBD2. Germline V gene lookup returns CDR1 PRHDT and CDR2 FYEKMQ (reference sequence). CDR3 length equals 16 residues. The junction had 12 bases not matched to a gene; V was cut back by 5 bases and J by 7 bases. The CDR3 DNA reads TGTGCCAGCAGCCCCCAGACGACTAGCGGACCGAATGAGCAGTTCTTC. This translates into CASSPQTTSGPNEQFF.

The rearrangement links TRBV4-2 to TRBJ2-1; D is undetermined. Per germline, CDR1 LGHNA and CDR2 YNFKEQ. The CDR3 spans 16 residues. Trimming removed 0 bases at V and 2 bases at J, with 11 bases between. The CDR3, as DNA: TGTGCCAGCAGCCAAGACCACCGCACAGCCTACAATGAGCAGTTCTTC. It translates to CASSQDHRTAYNEQFF.

Only one count was recorded for this clone. The V call is TRBV5-6, the J call TRBJ2-7; the match to TRBD1 covers 9 bases. The V and J ends lost 0 bases and 2 bases, in that order; junction bases with no gene match: 3. The CDR3 has 15 residues. The germline CDR1 and CDR2 sequences are SGHDT and YYEEEE. In DNA form, the CDR3 reads TGTGCCAGCAGCTTGGCGGGACAGGGACCCTACGAGCAGTACTTC. This sequence encodes CASSLAGQGPYEQYF.

V and J are TRBV15 and TRBJ2-3; TRBD2 might be the D (5 bases). Germline lookup yields CDR1 LNHNV and CDR2 YYDKDF (reference sequence). The CDR3 spans 13 residues. Trimming pared 8 bases from V and 2 bases from J, leaving 11 bases between. The CDR3 is CATSQRITDTQYF. DNA of the CDR3: TGTGCCACCTCCCAGCGGATCACAGATACGCAGTATTTT.

This clone was recorded a few times. This chain joins TRBV28 and TRBJ1-1; D is uncertain. Germline V gives CDR1 MDHEN, CDR2 SYDVKM. The CDR3 spans 13 residues. V was cut by 3 bases and J by 4 bases, with 9 bases left in between. The CDR3 loop reads CASSFAVATEAFF. The CDR3 region has the DNA TGTGCCAGCAGTTTCGCGGTTGCCACTGAAGCTTTCTTT. The whole variable domain, filled in from reference TRBV28 and TRBJ1-1, reads DVKVTQSSRYLVKRTGEKVFLECVQDMDHENMFWYRQDPGLGLRLIYFSYDVKMKEKGDIPEGYSVSREKKERFSLILESASTNQTSMYLCASSFAVATEAFFGQGTRLTVV.

The J gene is TRBJ2-4, the V gene TRBV7-9; possible D gene TRBD2, 7 bases. Trimming stripped 1 base from V and 0 bases from J, with 13 bases between. The CDR3 is 17 residues long. Germline CDR1 reads SEHNR; CDR2 reads FQNEAQ (reference sequence). The DNA of the CDR3 is TGTGCCAGCAGCTTAGGGGAGGGGGTGGTAGCCAAAAACATTCAGTACTTC. Translation gives CASSLGEGVVAKNIQYF.

V usage is TRBV28 and J usage is TRBJ1-5; the match to TRBD1 covers 8 bases. V was clipped by 7 bases and J by 5 bases; unmatched bases: 19. CDR3 length equals 18 residues. Looked up from germline, CDR1 is MDHEN and CDR2 is SYDVKM. CDR3 amino acids: CASNKRPGQEGIYQPQHF. CDR3 coding DNA: TGTGCCAGCAATAAACGCCCGGGACAGGAAGGGATATATCAGCCCCAGCATTTT.

This clone was picked up one time. The chain combines TRBV6-5 with TRBJ2-7; TRBD1 matches at 7 bases. The germline CDR1 and CDR2 sequences are MNHEY and SVGAGI. J lost 3 bases, V lost 3 bases, and 8 bases had no gene match. This CDR3 spans 15 amino acids. The CDR3 DNA sequence: TGTGCCAGCAGTTATCAGGGGGACCTAGTCTACGAGCAGTACTTC. Translated: CASSYQGDLVYEQYF.

This chain joins TRBV27 and TRBJ2-1; D might be TRBD2 (5 bases). The germline gives CDR1 MNHEY, CDR2 SMNVEV (reference sequence). The CDR3 length is 14 residues. Between the trimmed V and J ends, which lost 7 bases and 2 bases, there was a span of 12 bases. CDR3 amino acids: CASTPSGTYNEQFF. The CDR3 coding sequence is TGTGCCAGCACCCCCAGCGGAACCTACAATGAGCAGTTCTTC.

This chain joins TRBV5-1 and TRBJ1-4, with D possibly matching TRBD1 (5 bases). Germline assignment: CDR1 SGHRS and CDR2 YFSETQ. The CDR3 contains 14 residues. Trimming took 0 bases from V and 4 from J, leaving 7 bases between them. The CDR3 region has the DNA TGCGCCAGCAGCTTGGAGGGGCTTAATGAAAAACTGTTTTTT. Its protein is CASSLEGLNEKLFF.

In nucleotides, the CDR3 is TGTGCCAGCAGCGAGACAGGCTATAGCAATCAGCCCCAGCATTTT. It is translated as CASSETGYSNQPQHF. The chain couples TRBV9 to TRBJ1-5; TRBD1 is a possible D gene (6 bases). V gave up 3 bases and J gave up 0 bases, with 10 bases separating them. CDR1 and CDR2 from the germline V gene are SGDLS and YYNGEE. This CDR3 spans 15 amino acids.

CDR3 sequence: CASSVDRLAGASNTGELFF. The CDR3, as DNA: TGTGCCAGCAGCGTAGACCGTTTAGCGGGAGCTTCGAACACCGGGGAGCTGTTTTTT. V usage is TRBV9 and J usage is TRBJ2-2; 9 positions agree with TRBD2. Per germline, CDR1 SGDLS and CDR2 YYNGEE. The junction had 9 bases not matched to a gene; V was cut back by 0 bases and J by 0 bases. The CDR3 has 19 amino acids.

This sequence joins TRBV7-2 and TRBJ2-5, with 10 bases matching TRBD2. The CDR3 extends over 16 amino acids. Germline loops: CDR1 SGHTA, CDR2 FQGNSA. Trimming took 6 bases from V and 3 from J; bases not matched to a gene: 10. In DNA form, the CDR3 reads TGTGCCAGCAGGCGAATAGCGGGGGGCCCCAAAGAGACCCAGTACTTC. It translates to CASRRIAGGPKETQYF.

The J gene is TRBJ1-2, the V gene TRBV5-1; D perhaps matches TRBD1 (6 bases). This CDR3 has 16 residues. V shed 4 bases and J shed 8 bases, with 24 bases lying between them. CDR1 SGHRS and CDR2 YFSETQ come from the germline V gene. Written as DNA, the CDR3 is TGCGCCAGCAGCCCCGCGGGGGCACTCGCCGACAAGGGCTACACCTTC. It yields the protein CASSPAGALADKGYTF. Using reference TRBV5-1 and TRBJ1-2 for the parts outside the CDR3, the full variable domain is KAGVTQTPRYLIKTRGQQVTLSCSPISGHRSVSWYQQTPGQGLQFLFEYFSETQRNKGNFPGRFSGRQFSNSRSEMNVSTLELGDSALYLCASSPAGALADKGYTFGSGTRLTVV.

Details on this clone: The junction shows a germline mismatch at one end, possibly a read error. The chain links TRBV7-7 to TRBJ2-1; 10 bases agree with TRBD2. Looked up from germline, CDR1 is SSHAT and CDR2 is FNYEAQ (reference sequence). The CDR3 has 17 amino acids. CDR3 coding DNA: TGTGCTAGCAGCTTGCCTAGCGGGGGTCCGAAGTACAATGAGCAGTTCTTC. This translates into CASSLPSGGPKYNEQFF.

The rearrangement uses TRBV7-3 and TRBJ2-2; 9 nucleotides align to TRBD2. Germline assignment: CDR1 SGHTA and CDR2 FQGTGA. CDR3 length: 18 residues. V lost 1 base, J lost 7 bases, and 13 bases stayed unmatched. CDR3 in DNA: TGTGCCAGCAGCTTAATTGGTAGCGGGAGCCTGGGTAACGGGGAGCTGTTTTTT. Protein product: CASSLIGSGSLGNGELFF.